These 22 T cell receptor beta chains were sequenced from one sample in a study of CD8 T cells in Susac syndrome. With random hexamers, reverse transcription was performed on roughly 0.5 to 1 ug of RNA. TCRdb re-analysed the immunoSEQ multiplex PCR reads in MiXCR, keeping a single row per CDR3 protein. This sample has about 22,000 distinct CDR3 sequences, with around 92% found just once. Sequencing was performed on CD8+ T cells from PBMCs. These receptors were obtained from a human donor in good health.

The genes are TRBV19 and TRBJ2-2; D remains unclear. Trimming removed 5 bases from V and 4 bases from J, with 14 bases in between. CDR3 size: 15 residues. Per the germline V gene, CDR1 is LNHDA and CDR2 is SQIVND (reference sequence). The CDR3 coding sequence is TGTGCCAGTAGTCCCCAGGAACTCGTCACCGGGGAGCTGTTTTTT. Residues: CASSPQELVTGELFF.

The chain carries TRBV5-1 and TRBJ2-1; 7 positions match TRBD1. J gave up 8 bases and V 0 bases, and 8 bases lay outside the gene matches. The CDR3 sequence is 15 residues long. CDR1 and CDR2 (germline): SGHRS, YFSETQ. The chain's CDR3 is CASSLAPDRSDEQFF. The CDR3 DNA is TGCGCCAGCAGCTTGGCTCCGGACAGGTCCGATGAGCAGTTCTTC.

This clonotype was observed a handful of times. The J gene is TRBJ2-3, the V gene TRBV29-1; 9 bases fit TRBD2. The CDR3 covers 15 residues. Germline lookup yields CDR1 SQVTM and CDR2 ANQGSEA. V lost 5 bases, J lost 3 bases, and 9 bases stayed unmatched. In nucleotides, the CDR3 is TGCAGCGTTAATGGGGGGAGCGGGGGGACAGATACGCAGTATTTT. This encodes CSVNGGSGGTDTQYF.

The genes are TRBV7-9 and TRBJ2-7; weak D call: TRBD1 (6 bases). The CDR3 loop spans 16 amino acids. Trimming cost V 1 base and J 0 bases, with 13 bases left between them. Germline V gene lookup returns CDR1 SEHNR and CDR2 FQNEAQ (reference sequence). CDR3 DNA sequence: TGTGCCAGCAGCTTAGAATTGGGACATTACTCCTACGAGCAGTACTTC. Protein: CASSLELGHYSYEQYF.

The genes are TRBV12-3 or TRBV12-4 and TRBJ2-1, with no clear D. Trimming cost V 1 base and J 10 bases, with 11 bases left between them. The CDR3 runs 13 residues. The CDR3 here is CASSLDILIEQFF. The DNA for the CDR3 is TGTGCCAGCAGTTTAGACATCCTAATAGAGCAGTTCTTC.

The chain combines TRBV7-9 with TRBJ1-6; the match to TRBD1 covers 10 bases. Losses at the gene ends were 5 bases for V and 9 bases for J; bases not matched to a gene: 7. The V gene's germline CDR1 is SEHNR and CDR2 FQNEAQ (reference sequence). This CDR3 region has 15 residues. CDR3 sequence reads: CASSERGQGGSPLHF. The CDR3 nucleotides read TGTGCCAGCAGCGAGCGAGGACAGGGGGGTTCACCCCTCCACTTT.

V is TRBV7-8 and J is TRBJ1-5; D might be TRBD1 (5 bases). Germline V CDR1 and CDR2: SGHVS, FQNEAQ. The CDR3 has 15 residues. V was pared by 5 bases and J by 3 bases, with 14 bases between. The CDR3 sequence is CASSTLGTLNQPQHF. DNA for the CDR3: TGTGCCAGCAGCACTCTCGGGACTCTCAATCAGCCCCAGCATTTT.

The CDR3 DNA is TGTGCCAGCAGTTTAACCCCTCTGGGACAGGGGGCCAGTGGCTACACCTTC. Amino acids: CASSLTPLGQGASGYTF. The V call is TRBV27, the J call TRBJ1-2; 12 nucleotides match TRBD1. The V gene's germline CDR1 is MNHEY and CDR2 SMNVEV (reference sequence). V shed 2 bases, J shed 7 bases, and the junction held 11 bases outside the gene matches. The CDR3 length is 17 residues.

This clonotype appeared a single time. This chain links TRBV12-3 or TRBV12-4 with TRBJ1-6; D is possibly TRBD1 (5 bases). V lost 7 bases, J lost 9 bases, and 16 bases lay in between. This CDR3 comprises 14 residues. The CDR3 nucleotides are TGTGCCAGCACCCTAGGGGAGGAACTTTCACCCCTCCACTTT. This translates into CASTLGEELSPLHF.

This clonotype came up a few times. The chain recombines TRBV15 with TRBJ2-7; 10 bases line up with TRBD1. CDR3 length: 13 residues. Germline V gene sequence: CDR1 LNHNV, CDR2 YYDKDF (reference sequence). J lost 3 bases, V lost 5 bases, and 1 base had no gene match. This CDR3 is CATSWTGGYEQYF. CDR3 coding DNA: TGTGCCACCAGCTGGACAGGGGGCTACGAGCAGTACTTC.

The rearrangement joins TRBV2 to TRBJ1-1, with TRBD1 as a possible D gene (6 bases). V was pared by 6 bases and J by 5 bases, with 7 bases between. The germline V gene encodes CDR1 SNHLY and CDR2 FYNNEI. CDR3 size: 11 residues. The CDR3 loop is CASRRGTEAFF. In DNA, the CDR3 is TGTGCCAGCAGAAGGGGGACTGAAGCTTTCTTT.

The rearrangement joins TRBV25-1 to TRBJ1-1, with D unclear. Trimming stripped 6 bases from V and 7 bases from J, with 21 bases between. Germline V CDR1 and CDR2: MGHDK, SYGVNS. The CDR3 length is 15 residues. The CDR3 nucleotides read TGTGCCAGCAGAGGTTGGTCGGAACCCAGGTTTGAAGCTTTCTTT. Amino acids: CASRGWSEPRFEAFF.

The chain is built from TRBV7-6 and TRBJ2-7, with TRBD1 identical over 8 bases. Germline V gene lookup returns CDR1 SGHVS and CDR2 FNYEAQ. The CDR3 runs to 14 residues. The V gene end was trimmed by 5 bases and the J gene end by 5 bases; junction bases not matched to a gene: 8. The CDR3 loop is CASSPGQVIDEQYF. CDR3 DNA sequence: TGTGCCAGCAGCCCGGGACAGGTTATTGACGAGCAGTACTTC.

V is TRBV6-1 and J is TRBJ2-7, with D unresolved. V was cut by 3 bases and J by 9 bases, with 12 bases left in between. This CDR3 has 12 residues. Germline V lookup: CDR1 MNHNS, CDR2 SASEGT. The CDR3 nucleotides are TGTGCCAGCAGTGACAGGATGGAGCTGCAGTACTTC. Amino acids: CASSDRMELQYF.

The rearrangement links TRBV4-1 to TRBJ2-2, with D perhaps matching TRBD1 or TRBD2 (6 bases each). Germline CDR1 reads MGHRA; CDR2 reads YSYEKL. The CDR3 has 18 amino acids. Trimming shortened V by 4 bases and J by 3 bases, and 21 bases separated the two germline ends. The chain's CDR3 is CASSLYIPTGTDTGELFF. The CDR3 DNA is TGCGCCAGCAGCCTTTACATCCCAACAGGGACTGACACCGGGGAGCTGTTTTTT.

This chain connects TRBV6-5 to TRBJ1-2; tentative D call: TRBD1 (6 bases). The CDR3 spans 13 residues. Looked up from germline, CDR1 is MNHEY and CDR2 is SVGAGI. The ends were cut back, 1 base at V and 5 bases at J, with 8 bases in the middle. CDR3 loop: CASSYYTGYGYTF. The CDR3 nucleotides are TGTGCCAGCAGTTACTACACAGGGTATGGCTACACCTTC.

This clonotype was detected only once. The chain is built from TRBV29-1 and TRBJ2-7; 7 bases fit TRBD1. The CDR3 covers 15 residues. Germline CDR1 SQVTM, CDR2 ANQGSEA. With 3 bases clipped from V and 4 bases from J, the junction kept 12 bases outside the gene matches. CDR3 protein: CSVEVTGTATYEQYF. The CDR3 DNA reads TGCAGCGTTGAGGTCACCGGGACAGCCACTTACGAGCAGTACTTC.

The chain links TRBV27 to TRBJ2-7; 8 bases fit TRBD1. V shed 4 bases and J 2 bases; nucleotides not matched to a gene: 4. There are 14 residues in the CDR3. The V gene's germline CDR1 is MNHEY and CDR2 SMNVEV (reference sequence). The CDR3 is CASSSYRGTYEQYF. In nucleotides, the CDR3 is TGTGCCAGCAGTTCTTACAGGGGGACCTACGAGCAGTACTTC.

CDR3 sequence reads: CASTENTGELFF. Written as DNA, the CDR3 is TGTGCCAGCACCGAGAACACCGGGGAGCTGTTTTTT. This chain links TRBV12-3 or TRBV12-4 with TRBJ2-2; unclear D gene. V dropped 7 bases and J dropped 1 base, with 4 bases sitting between them. CDR3 length equals 12 residues.

CDR3 DNA: TGTGCCAGCAGCCAAGGCTCCTACAATGAGCAGTTCTTC. Its translation: CASSQGSYNEQFF. The J gene is TRBJ2-1, the V gene TRBV3-1; D remains unclear. The CDR3 runs to 13 residues. Germline-derived CDR1 and CDR2 are LGHDT and YNNKEL (reference sequence). V was trimmed by 1 base and J by 0 bases, leaving 1 base between them.

The chain links TRBV4-1 to TRBJ2-1; weak D call: TRBD1 (6 bases). Germline values: CDR1 MGHRA, CDR2 YSYEKL. The V end was cut by 3 bases, the J end by 3 bases, with 9 bases between. CDR3 length: 14 residues. The CDR3 region is CASSHQGGYNEQFF. The CDR3 DNA reads as TGCGCCAGCAGCCATCAAGGGGGCTACAATGAGCAGTTCTTC.

The sample holds one count of this clonotype. The chain links TRBV10-3 to TRBJ2-1; D could derive from TRBD1 or TRBD2 (5 bases each). Germline V lookup: CDR1 ENHRY, CDR2 SYGVKD. V was pared by 3 bases and J by 9 bases, with 12 bases between. This CDR3 comprises 13 residues. DNA for the CDR3: TGTGCCATCAGTGACGGGGCAGGCGGTGAGCAGTTCTTC. Amino acid sequence: CAISDGAGGEQFF.